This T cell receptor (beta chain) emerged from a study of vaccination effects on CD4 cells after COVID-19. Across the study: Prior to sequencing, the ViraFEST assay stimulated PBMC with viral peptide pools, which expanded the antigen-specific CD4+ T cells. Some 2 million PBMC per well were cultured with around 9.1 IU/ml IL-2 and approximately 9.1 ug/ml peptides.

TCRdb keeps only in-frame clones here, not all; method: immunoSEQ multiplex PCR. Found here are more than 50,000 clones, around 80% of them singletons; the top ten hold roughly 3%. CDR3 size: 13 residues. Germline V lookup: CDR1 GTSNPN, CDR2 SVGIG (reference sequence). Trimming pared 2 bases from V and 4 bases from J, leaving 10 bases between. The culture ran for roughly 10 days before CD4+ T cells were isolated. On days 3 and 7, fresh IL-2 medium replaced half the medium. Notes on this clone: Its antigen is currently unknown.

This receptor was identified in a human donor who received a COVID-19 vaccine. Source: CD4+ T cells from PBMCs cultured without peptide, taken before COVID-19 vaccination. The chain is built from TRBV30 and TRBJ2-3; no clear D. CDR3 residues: CAWSLGIPDTQYF. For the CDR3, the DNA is TGTGCCTGGAGTTTAGGCATCCCAGATACGCAGTATTTT.